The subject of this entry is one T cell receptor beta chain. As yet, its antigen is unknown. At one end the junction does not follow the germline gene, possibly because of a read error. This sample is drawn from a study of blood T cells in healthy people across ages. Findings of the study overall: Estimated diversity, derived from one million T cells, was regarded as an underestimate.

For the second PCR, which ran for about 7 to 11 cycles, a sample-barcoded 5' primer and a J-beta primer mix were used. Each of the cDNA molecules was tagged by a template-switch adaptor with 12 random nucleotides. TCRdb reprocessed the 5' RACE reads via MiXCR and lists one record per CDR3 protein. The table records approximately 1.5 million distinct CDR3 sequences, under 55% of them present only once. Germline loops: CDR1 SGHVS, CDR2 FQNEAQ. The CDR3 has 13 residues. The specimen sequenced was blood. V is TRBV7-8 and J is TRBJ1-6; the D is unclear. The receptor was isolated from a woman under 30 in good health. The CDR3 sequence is CASSPSPYSPPHF. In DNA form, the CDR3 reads TGTGCCAGCAGCCCCTCACCGTATTCACCCCCCCACTTT.